Included here is one T cell receptor (beta chain) sequence, with context. Its antigen is as yet unknown. The CDR3 extends over 16 amino acids. The trim removed 8 bases at V and 5 bases at J, leaving 14 bases unmatched. Germline V gene sequence: CDR1 MNHEY, CDR2 SMNVEV (reference sequence). The data were obtained in a study of early T cells in non-severe SARS-CoV-2 infection. On the study more broadly: With bulk RNA from unsorted whole blood as input, sequencing yielded unpaired chains.

The study, taken as a whole, reports: Database matching using VDJdb favored anti-spike CD8 responses, with private and CD4 specificities left missing.

Each single cDNA molecule received a unique molecular identifier. TCRdb redid the calling of the 5' RACE reads with MiXCR, one entry per CDR3 protein. The sample has about 54,000 distinct CDR3 sequences; roughly 7.8% are singletons. This chain connects TRBV27 to TRBJ2-3; TRBD2 matches at 9 bases. The source was whole blood, collected at baseline. The TCR originated in an adult who was a healthcare worker with PCR-confirmed SARS-CoV-2 infection or an uninfected control (not recorded which). The CDR3 spells CASRPRLAGKRDTQYF. CDR3 nucleotide sequence: TGTGCCAGCCGTCCCAGGCTAGCGGGAAAGAGAGATACGCAGTATTTT.